Listed below are T cell receptor beta chains from one sample, sequenced in a study of T cells in Graves' hyperthyroidism and ophthalmopathy. Using its own MiXCR run on the multiplex PCR reads, TCRdb lists one record per CDR3 protein. Of hundreds of thousands of distinct CDR3 sequences detected, roughly 15% appear once; the ten largest clones hold about a third. The source material was blood. The origin of the receptors is a woman in her forties with Graves' ophthalmopathy. Each CDR3 is given with its conserved first and last residue. The D gene is left open where the match is weak. Size is omitted from some rows. Given values are once, few, many or a class for expanded clones.

cdr3_nt cdr3_aa j_call v_call clone_size d_call
TGTGCCAGCTCACCTTCGACTTCCCAAGAGACCCAGTACTTC CASSPSTSQETQYF TRBJ2-5 TRBV18 NA NA
TGTGCCAGCAGGAACTTAAGGGACCGCAGCTATGGCTACACCTTC CASRNLRDRSYGYTF TRBJ1-2 TRBV6-2/TRBV6-3 many NA
TGTGCCAGCAGCTTGAGGCTCTGGAGGGAGGGAGATTCACCCCTCCACTTT CASSLRLWREGDSPLHF TRBJ1-6 TRBV28 many NA
TGTGCCAGCAGTCTCTTCGAAGTCAAAAACATTCAGTACTTC CASSLFEVKNIQYF TRBJ2-4 TRBV28 many NA
TGTGCCAGCAGTTTATCAGGGGAAGTTCAGCCCCAGCATTTT CASSLSGEVQPQHF TRBJ1-5 TRBV28 many NA
TGTGCCAGCAGTTTAGATGACAGGGGTAGTAATGGCTACACCTTC CASSLDDRGSNGYTF TRBJ1-2 TRBV12-3/TRBV12-4 NA TRBD1
TGCAGTGCGAGGCCGTGGAGAAATCTCTATGGCTACACCTTC CSARPWRNLYGYTF TRBJ1-2 TRBV20-1 many NA
TGTGCCAGCAGCCAACACAGCTCACCCCTCCACTTT CASSQHSSPLHF TRBJ1-6 TRBV5-6 NA NA
TGTGCCAGCAGTTTCTCAGACAGGGGGCTCTCTGGGGCCAACGTCCTGACTTTC CASSFSDRGLSGANVLTF TRBJ2-6 TRBV2 many TRBD1
TGTGCCAGCTCACCACCGGTGCAAGCGACCAATGAGCAGTTCTTC CASSPPVQATNEQFF TRBJ2-1 TRBV18 NA NA
TGTGCCAGTAGTAACTATGACAGGGCCGACTATGGCTACACCTTC CASSNYDRADYGYTF TRBJ1-2 TRBV19 NA TRBD1
TGTGCCAGCAGCCCCATCCAGGTGGGCCCCCTCTACGAGCAGTACTTC CASSPIQVGPLYEQYF TRBJ2-7 TRBV7-8 many NA
TGTGCCAGCAGCTTAGAGGGAAGGGGGCAAAAGTGGAACACTGAAGCTTTCTTT CASSLEGRGQKWNTEAFF TRBJ1-1 TRBV7-6 few TRBD1
TGTGCCAGTACCGACCCCGGGAGGGAGGATGAAGCTTTCTTT CASTDPGREDEAFF TRBJ1-1 TRBV19 many NA
TGCAGTGCTAGAGACAAGGGACTAGCGAGGGACATTCAGTACTTC CSARDKGLARDIQYF TRBJ2-4 TRBV20-1 many TRBD2
TGTGCCAGCAGCTTGGGTGTTGACACAGATACGCAGTATTTT CASSLGVDTDTQYF TRBJ2-3 TRBV5-5 NA NA
TGCAGTGCTAGAGGGGGCTACGGGGAGAGCTCCTACAATGAGCAGTTCTTC CSARGGYGESSYNEQFF TRBJ2-1 TRBV20-1 many NA
TGCGCCAGCAGCTTGGATGGCGGGTATGGCACTGAAGCTTTCTTT CASSLDGGYGTEAFF TRBJ1-1 TRBV5-1 few NA
TGTGCCAGCAACTCCCTTGGGGTCCAAGAGACCCAGTACTTC CASNSLGVQETQYF TRBJ2-5 TRBV27 many NA
TGTGCCAGCTCACCACTCATGGCTACTGACACAGTCGCCACTGAAGCTTTCTTT CASSPLMATDTVATEAFF TRBJ1-1 TRBV18 NA NA
TGCGCCAGCAGTGTTGGCAGGGAAGACTACGAGCAGTACTTC CASSVGREDYEQYF TRBJ2-7 TRBV10-1 few NA
TGTGCCACCAGCAGATGGGGGTCGACAGGGGATCCTTCCACAGATACGCAGTATTTT CATSRWGSTGDPSTDTQYF TRBJ2-3 TRBV15 NA TRBD1
TGCAGTGCTAGTTCCGGTCTGAGGGTCTATGAGCAGTTCTTC CSASSGLRVYEQFF TRBJ2-1 TRBV20-1 few NA
TGTGCCAGCAGTACAAGTAGGGAGCAGTTCTTC CASSTSREQFF TRBJ2-1 TRBV6-1 few NA
TGCAGTGCTAGCGCTTTCGAACTAGTTACAGTTGAGCAGTTCTTC CSASAFELVTVEQFF TRBJ2-1 TRBV20-1 many NA
TGTGCCAGCAGCTTAGCCCCGCCGGACAGGGGGATTTTACACGAAAAACTGTTTTTT CASSLAPPDRGILHEKLFF TRBJ1-4 TRBV11-3 few TRBD1
TGTGCCAGCAGTGGTGCACCGGAGAGGACAGGGAGGGCTTTCTTT CASSGAPERTGRAFF TRBJ1-1 TRBV25-1 many TRBD1
TGTGCCAGCAGTTACTCCTGGGAGGCATCCTACGAGCAGTACTTC CASSYSWEASYEQYF TRBJ2-7 TRBV6-6 many NA
TGTGCCTGGAGTGTACGGGGAAGCAAGTACAATCAGCCCCAGCATTTT CAWSVRGSKYNQPQHF TRBJ1-5 TRBV30 few NA
TGTGCCAGTAGTGACAGGAACACTGAAGCTTTCTTT CASSDRNTEAFF TRBJ1-1 TRBV19 NA NA
TGTGCCAGCGGGTGGGCTACTGTGGGCGGGAACAACATTCAGTACTTC CASGWATVGGNNIQYF TRBJ2-4 TRBV12-3/TRBV12-4 NA NA